Listed here are 3 T cell receptor beta chains from one sample, sequenced in a study of blood T cell repertoires in COVID-19. This table comes from immunoSEQ multiplex PCR, and its TCRdb copy is limited to in-frame clones, with some not included. The sample lists 150,000 or so clones; approximately 90% were seen once. The specimen was peripheral blood. The origin of the receptors is a woman in her seventies with COVID-19, enrolled during active disease.

The J gene is TRBJ2-1, the V gene TRBV11-2, with D tentatively TRBD1 (5 bases). V dropped 4 bases and J dropped 10 bases, with 11 bases sitting between them. This CDR3 spans 12 amino acids. In germline, CDR1 is SGHAT, CDR2 FQNNGV. CDR3 residues: CASSSGLGEQFF. The CDR3 DNA reads TGTGCCAGCAGCTCAGGGCTAGGGGAGCAGTTCTTC.

The rearrangement links TRBV5-1 to TRBJ1-2; 7 bases are a match to TRBD1. This CDR3 is 15 amino acids long. V lost 4 bases, J lost 0 bases, and 6 bases stayed unmatched. Germline CDR1 reads SGHRS; CDR2 reads YFSETQ. In nucleotides, the CDR3 is TGCGCCAGCAGCCAGGGGGACGGCTCTAACTATGGCTACACCTTC. This gives the protein CASSQGDGSNYGYTF. Combining the CDR3 with reference TRBV5-1 and TRBJ1-2 gives the whole variable domain KAGVTQTPRYLIKTRGQQVTLSCSPISGHRSVSWYQQTPGQGLQFLFEYFSETQRNKGNFPGRFSGRQFSNSRSEMNVSTLELGDSALYLCASSQGDGSNYGYTFGSGTRLTVV.

J is TRBJ1-2 and V is TRBV15, with a weak D call TRBD1 (5 bases). Germline V CDR1 and CDR2: LNHNV, YYDKDF (reference sequence). The CDR3 spans 15 residues. The ends were cut back, 4 bases at V and 5 bases at J, with 17 bases in the middle. The CDR3 region has the DNA TGTGCCACCAGCACGTCCAGGGCCTTAGGTTATGGCTACACCTTC. Its protein is CATSTSRALGYGYTF. Filled out from reference TRBV15 and TRBJ1-2, the complete variable domain reads DAMVIQNPRYQVTQFGKPVTLSCSQTLNHNVMYWYQQKSSQAPKLLFHYYDKDFNNEADTPDNFQSRRPNTSFCFLDIRSPGLGDTAMYLCATSTSRALGYGYTFGSGTRLTVV.